The source of this T cell receptor beta chain is a study of CD8+CD57+ T cells in acquired aplastic anemia. Trimming took 5 bases from V and 5 from J, leaving 10 bases between them. The CDR3 loop spans 13 amino acids. CDR1 is SNHLY and CDR2 is FYNNEI in the germline V gene. The table lists this clonotype with many counts. By flow cytometry, patients selected for sequencing had shown an expansion of CD8+CD57+ cells. Both TCR beta VDJ combination and CDR3 sequence profiling were carried out. Genomic DNA was the template for this profiling. One entry per CDR3 protein, called by TCRdb with MiXCR from the reads. The sample shows approximately 220,000 distinct CDR3 sequences, almost 50% of them seen only once.

Sequenced: sorted CD4+, CD8+, or CD8+CD57+ T cells (not recorded which) from PBMCs. V is TRBV2 and J is TRBJ2-1; perhaps D is TRBD1 or TRBD2 (5 bases each). The receptor was isolated from a human donor with aplastic anemia. The CDR3 DNA reads as TGTGCCAGCAGTTTGGGACCCAACAATGAGCAGTTCTTC. Translating gives CASSLGPNNEQFF. The full variable domain, rest sourced from reference TRBV2 and TRBJ2-1, is EPEVTQTPSHQVTQMGQEVILRCVPISNHLYFYWYRQILGQKVEFLVSFYNNEISEKSEIFDDQFSVERPDGSNFTLKIRSTKLEDSAMYFCASSLGPNNEQFFGPGTRLTVL.